Shown below are 7 T cell receptor beta chains from a single sample sequenced in a study of a mutant IDH1 vaccine in newly diagnosed glioma. The time point here: week 47, end of study. Doses consisted of 300 ug of mutant IDH1 20-mer peptide each, paired with topical imiquimod. Repertoires were generated with immunoSEQ multiplex PCR, while TCRdb's copy carries only in-frame clones and drops some. The sample has 60,000 to 70,000 clones, roughly 80% seen once. For these TCRs, the target antigens are not known. The sequences come from PBMCs, collected from a glioma patient whose treatment included an IDH1 peptide vaccine. Receptors originate from a man younger than 40 with glioma.

With regard to this clone: Compared with germline, one end of the junction differs, possibly owing to a read error. V usage is TRBV30 and J usage is TRBJ2-1; D unclear. CDR1 is GTSNPN, CDR2 SVGIG, per germline (reference sequence). CDR3 length equals 8 residues. The CDR3 nucleotides read TGCGGGTGTCATGAGCAGTTCTTC. Translated, it gives CGCHEQFF. The full variable domain, completed using reference TRBV30 and TRBJ2-1, is SQTIHQWPATLVQPVGSPLSLECTVEGTSNPNLYWYRQAAGRGLQLLFYSVGIGQISSEVPQNLSASRPQDRQFILSSKKLLLSDSGFYLCGCHEQFFGPGTRLTVL.

This clone was detected only a few times. The V call is TRBV6-1, the J call TRBJ2-5, with D uncertain. This CDR3 has 13 residues. V lost 6 bases, J lost 5 bases, and 13 bases lay in between. CDR1 is MNHNS and CDR2 is SASEGT in the germline V gene. The CDR3 DNA sequence: TGTGCCAGCAGGATGACTGCGTGGGAGACCCAGTACTTC. Its translation is CASRMTAWETQYF.

This sequence joins TRBV5-4 and TRBJ2-1; 13 bases agree with TRBD2. Losses at the gene ends were 4 bases for V and 6 bases for J; bases not matched to a gene: 10. This CDR3 region has 17 residues. CDR1 and CDR2 from the germline V gene are SGHNT and YYREEE (reference sequence). The CDR3 DNA sequence: TGTGCCAGCAGCAGAACTAGCGGGGGGGCTACCCTCAATGAGCAGTTCTTC. It is translated as CASSRTSGGATLNEQFF.

V is TRBV18 and J is TRBJ2-7; D possibly corresponds to TRBD1 (5 bases). V lost 6 bases and J 0 bases, leaving 18 bases between the germline ends. This CDR3 contains 16 residues. The germline gives CDR1 KGHSH, CDR2 LQKENI. CDR3 sequence: CASSIDRPASSYEQYF. As DNA, the CDR3 is TGTGCCAGCTCTATAGACAGACCTGCAAGCTCCTACGAGCAGTACTTC.

V is TRBV30 and J is TRBJ2-5; no definite D call. Per the germline V gene, CDR1 is GTSNPN and CDR2 is SVGIG (reference sequence). This CDR3 comprises 17 residues. The ends were cut back, 0 bases at V and 11 bases at J, with 28 bases in the middle. CDR3 loop: CAWSVFELSLNNPQQYF. DNA of the CDR3: TGTGCCTGGAGTGTATTTGAGCTTTCCCTGAACAACCCCCAGCAGTACTTC.

The V gene is TRBV5-1, the J gene TRBJ2-5; 7 bases fit TRBD1. The CDR3 has 14 amino acids. After removal of 4 bases from V and 5 bases from J, the junction contained 8 bases not matched to a gene. CDR1 and CDR2 (germline): SGHRS, YFSETQ. CDR3 nucleotide sequence: TGCGCCAGCAGCATTGGACAGGCTGGCGAGACCCAGTACTTC. Protein: CASSIGQAGETQYF. The whole variable domain, remainder taken from reference TRBV5-1 and TRBJ2-5, is KAGVTQTPRYLIKTRGQQVTLSCSPISGHRSVSWYQQTPGQGLQFLFEYFSETQRNKGNFPGRFSGRQFSNSRSEMNVSTLELGDSALYLCASSIGQAGETQYFGPGTRLLVL.

The chain uses TRBV5-8 and TRBJ1-5; TRBD1 aligns across 8 bases. CDR1 and CDR2 (germline): SGHTS, YDEGEE. CDR3 size: 14 residues. The V gene end was trimmed by 4 bases and the J gene end by 6 bases; junction bases not matched to a gene: 6. CDR3: CASSPDRGRQPQHF. CDR3 in DNA: TGTGCCAGCAGCCCCGACAGGGGACGTCAGCCCCAGCATTTT.